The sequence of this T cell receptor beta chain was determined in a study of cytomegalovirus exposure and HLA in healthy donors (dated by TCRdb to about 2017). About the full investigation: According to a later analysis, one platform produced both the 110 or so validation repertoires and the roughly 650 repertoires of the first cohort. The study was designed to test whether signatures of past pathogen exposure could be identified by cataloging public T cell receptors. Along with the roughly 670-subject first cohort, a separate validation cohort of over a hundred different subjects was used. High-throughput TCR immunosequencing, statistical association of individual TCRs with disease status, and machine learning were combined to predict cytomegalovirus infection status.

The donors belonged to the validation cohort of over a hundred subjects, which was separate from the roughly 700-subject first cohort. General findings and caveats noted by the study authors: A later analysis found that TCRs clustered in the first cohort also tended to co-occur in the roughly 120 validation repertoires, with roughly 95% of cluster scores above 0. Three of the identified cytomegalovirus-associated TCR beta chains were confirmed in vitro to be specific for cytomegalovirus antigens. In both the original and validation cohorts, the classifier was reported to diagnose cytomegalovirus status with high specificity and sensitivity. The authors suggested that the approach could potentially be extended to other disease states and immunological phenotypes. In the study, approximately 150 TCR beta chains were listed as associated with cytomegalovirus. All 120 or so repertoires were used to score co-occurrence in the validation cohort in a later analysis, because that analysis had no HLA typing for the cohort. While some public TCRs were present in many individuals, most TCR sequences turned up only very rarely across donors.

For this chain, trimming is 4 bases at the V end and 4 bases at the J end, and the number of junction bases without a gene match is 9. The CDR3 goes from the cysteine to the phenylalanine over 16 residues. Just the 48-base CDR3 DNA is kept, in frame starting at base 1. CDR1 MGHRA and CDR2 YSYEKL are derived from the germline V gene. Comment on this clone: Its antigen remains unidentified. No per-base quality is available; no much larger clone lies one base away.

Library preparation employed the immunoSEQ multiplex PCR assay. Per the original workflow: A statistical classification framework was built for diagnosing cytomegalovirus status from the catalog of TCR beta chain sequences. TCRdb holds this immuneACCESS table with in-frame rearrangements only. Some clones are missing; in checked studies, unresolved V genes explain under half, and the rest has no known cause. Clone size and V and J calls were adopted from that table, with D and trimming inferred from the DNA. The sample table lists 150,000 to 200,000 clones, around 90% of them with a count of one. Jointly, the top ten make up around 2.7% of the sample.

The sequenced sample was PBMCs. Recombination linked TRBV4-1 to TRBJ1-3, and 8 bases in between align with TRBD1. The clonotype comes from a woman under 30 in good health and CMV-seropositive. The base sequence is TGCGCCAGCAGCCCCTACAGGGGGACCTCAGGAAACACCATATATTTT. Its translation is CASSPYRGTSGNTIYF.